This T cell receptor (beta chain) was observed in a study of blood T cell repertoires in COVID-19. As for the study in general: Collection of acute and convalescent COVID-19 samples took place in the United States, Italy and Spain.

In the original workflow: The assay estimated nucleated cells by amplifying reference gene primers. Some clones are missing from TCRdb's copy, which holds only in-frame ones; the method was immunoSEQ multiplex PCR. The DNA was the basis for D and trimming; V, J and clone size are from that table. The data contain 65,000 to 75,000 clones, around three quarters of them singletons. The CDR3 totals 14 residues. The J segment lost 2 bases and the V segment lost 7 bases, leaving 5 bases of the junction unmatched. The germline V gene has CDR1 MNHEY and CDR2 SVGAGI. The V gene is TRBV6-5, the J gene TRBJ2-7; 10 positions match TRBD2. The sequenced material came from peripheral blood. The TCR sequence derives from a human donor in a cohort sampled during active COVID-19. The CDR3 DNA reads TGTGCCAGCACGAGGACTAGCGGCACCTACGAGCAGTACTTC. It yields the protein CASTRTSGTYEQYF.